The T cell receptor (beta chain) under discussion was sequenced for a study of blood T cell repertoires in COVID-19. Study background: In each case, the material was cDNA or gDNA derived from T cells, B-cell-depleted T cells, or PBMCs.

Original methodology: Reference gene primer amplification in the assay estimated nucleated cell counts. Assay: immunoSEQ multiplex PCR; the TCRdb copy retains only in-frame clones and omits some. D and trimming were read from the DNA, whereas the V and J calls and clone size are those reported in that table. Here the sample spans about 440,000 clones, approximately 89% being singletons. The CDR3 runs 11 residues. The germline V and J ends were trimmed by 7 bases and 8 bases, with 14 bases remaining between them. Germline assignment: CDR1 GTSNPN and CDR2 SVGIG (reference sequence). This clonotype was obtained from a woman between 45 and 60 years old with COVID-19, enrolled during active disease. Sequencing was carried out using peripheral blood. This chain connects TRBV30 to TRBJ1-1; no clear D gene. DNA for the CDR3: TGTGCCTCAACGGAGAGGAGAGAAGCTTTCTTT. Translation: CASTERREAFF.